This T cell receptor (beta chain) was captured in a study of cytomegalovirus exposure and HLA in healthy donors. General study points: The majority of TCR sequences were rare, yet some public TCRs appeared in many donors.

Concerning this clone itself: What it binds is unknown.

The CDR3 contains 15 residues. Germline-derived CDR1 and CDR2 are SGHDT and YYEEEE. Trimming shortened V by 0 bases and J by 3 bases, and 12 bases separated the two germline ends. The repertoire was sequenced with immunoSEQ multiplex PCR; TCRdb's copy has only in-frame clones and lacks some. Of over 100,000 clones in the sample, approximately 92% were seen once. The source of this sequence is a woman aged 18-30 years in good health and CMV-seronegative. The rearrangement links TRBV5-6 to TRBJ1-1; D is possibly TRBD1 (6 bases). The specimen sequenced was PBMCs. This chain's CDR3 is CASSLAGGHDTEAFF. DNA for the CDR3: TGTGCCAGCAGCTTGGCCGGGGGGCACGACACTGAAGCTTTCTTT.